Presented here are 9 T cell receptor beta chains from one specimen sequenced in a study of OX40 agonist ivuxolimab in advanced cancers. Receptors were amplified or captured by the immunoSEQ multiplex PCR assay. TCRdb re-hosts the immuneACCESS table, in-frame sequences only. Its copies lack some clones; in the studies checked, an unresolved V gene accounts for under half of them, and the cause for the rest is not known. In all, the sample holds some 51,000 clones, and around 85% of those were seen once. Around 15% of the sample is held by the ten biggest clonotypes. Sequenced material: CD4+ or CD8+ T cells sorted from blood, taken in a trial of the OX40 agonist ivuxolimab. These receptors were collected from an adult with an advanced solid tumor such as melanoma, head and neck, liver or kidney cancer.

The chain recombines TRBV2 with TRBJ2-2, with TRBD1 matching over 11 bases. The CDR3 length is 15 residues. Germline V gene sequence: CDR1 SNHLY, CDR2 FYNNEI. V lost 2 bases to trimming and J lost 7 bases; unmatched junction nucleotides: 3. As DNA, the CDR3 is TGTGCCAGCAGTGAATGGACAGGGGGCATCGGGGAGCTGTTTTTT. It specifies CASSEWTGGIGELFF.

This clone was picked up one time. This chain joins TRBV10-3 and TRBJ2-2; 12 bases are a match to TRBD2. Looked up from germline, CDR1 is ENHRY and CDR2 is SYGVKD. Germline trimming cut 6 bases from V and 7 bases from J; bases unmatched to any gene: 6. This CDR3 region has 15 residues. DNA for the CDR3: TGTGCCATCAGGAGACTAGCGGGAGATCTCGGGGAGCTGTTTTTT. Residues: CAIRRLAGDLGELFF.

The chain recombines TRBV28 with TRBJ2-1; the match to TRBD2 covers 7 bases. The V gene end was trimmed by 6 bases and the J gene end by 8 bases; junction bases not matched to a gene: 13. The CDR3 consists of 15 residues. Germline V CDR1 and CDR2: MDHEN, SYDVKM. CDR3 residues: CASRKSGTRVHEQFF. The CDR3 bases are TGTGCCAGCAGAAAAAGCGGGACGAGGGTCCATGAGCAGTTCTTC.

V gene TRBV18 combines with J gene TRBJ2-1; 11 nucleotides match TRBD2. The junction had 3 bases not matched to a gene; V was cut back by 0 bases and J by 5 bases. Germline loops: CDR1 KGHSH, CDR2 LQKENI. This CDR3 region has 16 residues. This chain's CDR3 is CASSPPGTSGDNEQFF. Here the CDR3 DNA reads TGTGCCAGCTCACCACCAGGGACTAGCGGTGACAATGAGCAGTTCTTC.

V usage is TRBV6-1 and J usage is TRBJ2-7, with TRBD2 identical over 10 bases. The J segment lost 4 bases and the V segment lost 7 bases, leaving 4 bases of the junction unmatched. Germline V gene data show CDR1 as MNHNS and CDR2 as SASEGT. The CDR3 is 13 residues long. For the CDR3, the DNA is TGTGCCAGCAAAAATAGCGGGAGGTACGAGCAGTACTTC. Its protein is CASKNSGRYEQYF.

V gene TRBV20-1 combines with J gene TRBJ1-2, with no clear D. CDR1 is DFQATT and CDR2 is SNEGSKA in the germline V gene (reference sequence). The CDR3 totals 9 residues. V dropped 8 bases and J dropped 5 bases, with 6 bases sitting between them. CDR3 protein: CSRIYGYTF. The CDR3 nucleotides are TGCAGTCGGATTTATGGCTACACCTTC.

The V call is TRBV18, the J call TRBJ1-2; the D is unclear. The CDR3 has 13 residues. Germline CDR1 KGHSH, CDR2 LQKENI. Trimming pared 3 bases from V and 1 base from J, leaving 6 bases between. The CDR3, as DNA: TGTGCCAGCTCACCGAACAGTAACTATGGCTACACCTTC. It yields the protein CASSPNSNYGYTF.

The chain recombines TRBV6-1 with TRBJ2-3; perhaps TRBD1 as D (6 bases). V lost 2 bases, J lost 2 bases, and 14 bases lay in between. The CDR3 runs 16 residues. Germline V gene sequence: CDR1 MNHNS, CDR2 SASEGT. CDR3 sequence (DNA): TGTGCCAGCAGTGAATTTACAGGGCTGTCCACAGATACGCAGTATTTT. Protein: CASSEFTGLSTDTQYF.

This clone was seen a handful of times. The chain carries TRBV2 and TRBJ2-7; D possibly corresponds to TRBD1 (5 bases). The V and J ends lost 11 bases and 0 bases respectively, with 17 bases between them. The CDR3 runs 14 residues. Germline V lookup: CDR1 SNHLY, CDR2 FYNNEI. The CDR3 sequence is CAGSPWQGSYEQYF. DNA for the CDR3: TGTGCCGGCTCGCCCTGGCAGGGCTCCTACGAGCAGTACTTC.